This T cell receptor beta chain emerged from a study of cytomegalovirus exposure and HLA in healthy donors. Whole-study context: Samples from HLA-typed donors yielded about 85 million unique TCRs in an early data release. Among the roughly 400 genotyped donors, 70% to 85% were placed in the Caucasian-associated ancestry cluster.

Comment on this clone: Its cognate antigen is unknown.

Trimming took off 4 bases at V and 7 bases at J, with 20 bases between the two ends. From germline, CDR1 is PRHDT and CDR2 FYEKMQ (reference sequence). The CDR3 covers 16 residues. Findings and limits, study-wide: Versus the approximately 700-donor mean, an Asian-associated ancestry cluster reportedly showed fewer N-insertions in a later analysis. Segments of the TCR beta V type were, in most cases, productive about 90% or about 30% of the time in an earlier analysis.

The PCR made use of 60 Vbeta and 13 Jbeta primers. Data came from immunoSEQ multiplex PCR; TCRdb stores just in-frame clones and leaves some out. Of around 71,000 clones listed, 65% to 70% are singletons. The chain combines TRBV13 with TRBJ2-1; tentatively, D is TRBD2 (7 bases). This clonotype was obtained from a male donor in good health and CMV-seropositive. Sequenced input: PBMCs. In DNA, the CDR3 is TGTGCCAGCAGCTCTCGGGGAGGGGGGGCCGTAAATGAGCAGTTCTTC. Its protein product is CASSSRGGGAVNEQFF.